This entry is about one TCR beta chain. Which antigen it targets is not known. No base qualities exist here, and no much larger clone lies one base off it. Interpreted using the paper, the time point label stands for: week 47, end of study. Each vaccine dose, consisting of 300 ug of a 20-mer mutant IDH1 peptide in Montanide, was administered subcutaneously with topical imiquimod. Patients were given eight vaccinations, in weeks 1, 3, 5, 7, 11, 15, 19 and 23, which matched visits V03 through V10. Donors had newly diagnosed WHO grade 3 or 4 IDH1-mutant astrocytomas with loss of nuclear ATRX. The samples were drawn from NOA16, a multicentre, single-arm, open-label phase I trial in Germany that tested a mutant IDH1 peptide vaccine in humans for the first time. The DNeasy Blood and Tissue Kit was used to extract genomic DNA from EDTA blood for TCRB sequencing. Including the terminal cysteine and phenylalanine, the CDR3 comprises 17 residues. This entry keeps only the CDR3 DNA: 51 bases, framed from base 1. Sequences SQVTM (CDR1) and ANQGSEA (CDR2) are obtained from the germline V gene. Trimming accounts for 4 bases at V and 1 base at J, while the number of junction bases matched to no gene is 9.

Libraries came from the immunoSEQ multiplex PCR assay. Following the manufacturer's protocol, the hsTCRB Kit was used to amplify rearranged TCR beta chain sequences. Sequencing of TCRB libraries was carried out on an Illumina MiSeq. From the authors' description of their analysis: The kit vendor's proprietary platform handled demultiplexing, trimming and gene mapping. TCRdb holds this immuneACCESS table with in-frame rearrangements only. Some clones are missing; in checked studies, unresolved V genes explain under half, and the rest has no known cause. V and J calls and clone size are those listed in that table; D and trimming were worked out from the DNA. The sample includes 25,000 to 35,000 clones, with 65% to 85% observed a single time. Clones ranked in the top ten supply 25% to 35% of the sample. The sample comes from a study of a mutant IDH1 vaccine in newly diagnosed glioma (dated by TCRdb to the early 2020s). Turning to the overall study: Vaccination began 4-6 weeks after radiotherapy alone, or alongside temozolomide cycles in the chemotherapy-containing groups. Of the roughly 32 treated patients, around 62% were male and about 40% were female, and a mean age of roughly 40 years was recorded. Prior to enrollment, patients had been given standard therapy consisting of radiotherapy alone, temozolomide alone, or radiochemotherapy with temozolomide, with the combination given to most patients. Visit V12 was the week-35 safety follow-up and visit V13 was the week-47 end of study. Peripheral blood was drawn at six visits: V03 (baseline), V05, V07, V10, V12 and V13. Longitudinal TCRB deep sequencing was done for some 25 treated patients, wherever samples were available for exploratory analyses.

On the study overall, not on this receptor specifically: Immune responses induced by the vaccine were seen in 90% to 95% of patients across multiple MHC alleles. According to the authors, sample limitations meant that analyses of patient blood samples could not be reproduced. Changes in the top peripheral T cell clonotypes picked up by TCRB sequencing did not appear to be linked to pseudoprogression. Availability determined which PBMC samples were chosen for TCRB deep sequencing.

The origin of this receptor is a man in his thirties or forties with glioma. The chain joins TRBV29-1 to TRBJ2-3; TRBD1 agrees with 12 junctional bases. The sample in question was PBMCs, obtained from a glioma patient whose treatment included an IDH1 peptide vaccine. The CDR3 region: CSVGGGRDRGRTDTQYF. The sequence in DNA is TGCAGCGTTGGAGGAGGGCGGGACAGGGGGCGCACAGATACGCAGTATTTT.